In this sample, the clone carrying this T cell receptor beta chain turned up a few times. CDR1 is SNHLY, CDR2 FYNNEI, per germline. The CDR3 has 10 residues. Trimming left V 10 bases short and J 5 bases short, with 7 bases between. As the sequencing template, cDNA was produced by extracting RNA and reverse transcribing it. The assay was immunoSEQ multiplex PCR, and TCRdb's table has in-frame clones only and misses some. The data show some 170,000 clones, approximately 70% seen once. This record comes from a study of CD8+ T cells in alopecia areata. Study-level background: Tofacitinib administration to treated patients was oral, at 5 to 10 mg twice daily.

As part of sample collection, lesional scalp punch biopsies and peripheral blood were taken from alopecia areata patients. Sorting of CD4+ and CD8+ T cells was performed on PBMCs. The input for sequencing was CD8+ T cells sorted from blood, taken at week 0. The origin of this receptor is a human donor with alopecia areata. The chain couples TRBV2 to TRBJ2-3; no definite D call. CDR3 nucleotides: TGTGCCACCAGAGGAGATACGCAGTATTTT. Translation: CATRGDTQYF. The full variable domain, with the rest looked up from reference TRBV2 and TRBJ2-3, is EPEVTQTPSHQVTQMGQEVILRCVPISNHLYFYWYRQILGQKVEFLVSFYNNEISEKSEIFDDQFSVERPDGSNFTLKIRSTKLEDSAMYFCATRGDTQYFGPGTRLTVL.